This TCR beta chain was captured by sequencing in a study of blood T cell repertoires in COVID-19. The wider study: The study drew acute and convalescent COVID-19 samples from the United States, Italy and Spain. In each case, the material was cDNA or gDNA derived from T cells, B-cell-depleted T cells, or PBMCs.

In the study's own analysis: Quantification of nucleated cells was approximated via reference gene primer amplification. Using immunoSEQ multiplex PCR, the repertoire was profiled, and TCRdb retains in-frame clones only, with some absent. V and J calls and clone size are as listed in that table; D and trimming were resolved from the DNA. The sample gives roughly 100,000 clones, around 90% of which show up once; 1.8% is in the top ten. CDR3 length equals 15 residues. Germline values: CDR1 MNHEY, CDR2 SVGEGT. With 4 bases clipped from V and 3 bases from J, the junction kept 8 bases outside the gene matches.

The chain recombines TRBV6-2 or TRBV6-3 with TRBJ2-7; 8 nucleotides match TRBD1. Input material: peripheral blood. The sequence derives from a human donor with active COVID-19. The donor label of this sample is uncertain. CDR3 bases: TGTGCCAGCAGTTGGGCACAGGGGGACGTCTACGAGCAGTACTTC. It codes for CASSWAQGDVYEQYF.